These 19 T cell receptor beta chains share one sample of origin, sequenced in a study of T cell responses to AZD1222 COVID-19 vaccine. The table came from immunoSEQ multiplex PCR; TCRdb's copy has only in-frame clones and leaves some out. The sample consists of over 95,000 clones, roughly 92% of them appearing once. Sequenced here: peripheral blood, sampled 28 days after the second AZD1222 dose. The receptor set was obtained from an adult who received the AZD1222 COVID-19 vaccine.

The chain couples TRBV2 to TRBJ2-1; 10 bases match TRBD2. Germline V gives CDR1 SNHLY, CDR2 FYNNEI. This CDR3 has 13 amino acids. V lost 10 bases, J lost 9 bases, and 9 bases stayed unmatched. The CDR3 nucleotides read TGTGCCAACATCAGCGGGAGGGCAGGTGAGCAGTTCTTC. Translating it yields CANISGRAGEQFF.

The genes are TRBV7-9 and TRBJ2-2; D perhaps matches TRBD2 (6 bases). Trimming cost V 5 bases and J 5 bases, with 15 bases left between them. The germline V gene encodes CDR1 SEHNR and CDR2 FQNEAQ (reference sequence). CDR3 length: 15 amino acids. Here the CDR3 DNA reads TGTGCCAGCAGCCCGGGGGATCCAGGGACCGGGGAGCTGTTTTTT. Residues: CASSPGDPGTGELFF.

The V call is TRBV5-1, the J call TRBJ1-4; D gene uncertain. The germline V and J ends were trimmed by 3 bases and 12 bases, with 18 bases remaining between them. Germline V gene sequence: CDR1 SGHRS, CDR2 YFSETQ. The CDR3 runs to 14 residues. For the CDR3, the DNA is TGCGCCAGCAGCTCCGAGTTAGGCAATCCCCAACTGTTTTTT. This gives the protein CASSSELGNPQLFF.

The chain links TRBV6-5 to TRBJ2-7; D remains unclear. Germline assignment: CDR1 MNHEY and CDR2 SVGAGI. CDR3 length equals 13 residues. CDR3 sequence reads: CANSESNSYEQYF. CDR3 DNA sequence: TGTGCTAACTCCGAAAGTAACTCCTACGAGCAGTACTTC.

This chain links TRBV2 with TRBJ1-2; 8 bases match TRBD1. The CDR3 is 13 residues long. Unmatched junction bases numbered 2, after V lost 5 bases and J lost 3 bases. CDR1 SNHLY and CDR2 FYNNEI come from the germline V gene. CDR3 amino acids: CASSPGGDYGYTF. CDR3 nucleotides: TGTGCCAGCAGTCCAGGGGGCGACTATGGCTACACCTTC.

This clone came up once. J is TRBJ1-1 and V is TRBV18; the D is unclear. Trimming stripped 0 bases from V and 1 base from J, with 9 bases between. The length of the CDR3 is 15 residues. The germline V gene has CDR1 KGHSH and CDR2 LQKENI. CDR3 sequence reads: CASSPPASSNTEAFF. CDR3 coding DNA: TGTGCCAGCTCACCACCGGCCAGTTCGAACACTGAAGCTTTCTTT.

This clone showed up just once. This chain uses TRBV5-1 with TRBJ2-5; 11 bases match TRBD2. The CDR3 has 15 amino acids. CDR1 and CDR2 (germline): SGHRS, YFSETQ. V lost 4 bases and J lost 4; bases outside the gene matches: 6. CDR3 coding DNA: TGCGCCAGCAGCCGAACTAGCGGGAGTGTAGAGACCCAGTACTTC. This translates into CASSRTSGSVETQYF.

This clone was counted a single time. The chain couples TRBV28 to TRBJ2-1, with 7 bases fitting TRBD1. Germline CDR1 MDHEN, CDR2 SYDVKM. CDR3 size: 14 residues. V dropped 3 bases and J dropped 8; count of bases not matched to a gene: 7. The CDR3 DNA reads TGTGCCAGCAGTTTGGGACAGCCAGGGGATGAGCAGTTCTTC. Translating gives CASSLGQPGDEQFF.

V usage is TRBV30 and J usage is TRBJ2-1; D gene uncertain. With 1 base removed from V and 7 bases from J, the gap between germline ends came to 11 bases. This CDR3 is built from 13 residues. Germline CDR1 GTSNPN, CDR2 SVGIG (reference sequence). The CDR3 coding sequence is TGTGCCTGGAGTGAGCCCCACGGTAATGAGCAGTTCTTC. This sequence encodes CAWSEPHGNEQFF.

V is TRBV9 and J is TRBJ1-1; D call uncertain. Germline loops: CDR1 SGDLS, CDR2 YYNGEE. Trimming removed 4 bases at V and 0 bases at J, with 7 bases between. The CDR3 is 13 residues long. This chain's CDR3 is CASSPHMNTEAFF. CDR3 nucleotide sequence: TGTGCCAGCAGCCCTCATATGAACACTGAAGCTTTCTTT.

CDR3 nucleotide sequence: TGTGCCAGCTCACCAAGGCCAGGGACTAACAATGAGCAGTTCTTC. Translating gives CASSPRPGTNNEQFF. The chain combines TRBV18 with TRBJ2-1, with 7 bases identical to TRBD2. Germline-derived CDR1 and CDR2 are KGHSH and LQKENI. The CDR3 sequence is 15 residues long. Trimming at V came to 2 bases and at J to 5 bases, leaving 6 bases not matched to a gene.

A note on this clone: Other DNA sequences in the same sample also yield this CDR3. The CDR3 DNA reads as TGTGCCAGCAGACCGGGACAGGGGGCGTACGAGCAGTACTTC. As protein: CASRPGQGAYEQYF. V and J are TRBV6-5 and TRBJ2-7; 12 nucleotides match TRBD1. There are 14 residues in the CDR3. Germline V lookup: CDR1 MNHEY, CDR2 SVGAGI. With 6 bases clipped from V and 4 bases from J, the junction kept 4 bases outside the gene matches.

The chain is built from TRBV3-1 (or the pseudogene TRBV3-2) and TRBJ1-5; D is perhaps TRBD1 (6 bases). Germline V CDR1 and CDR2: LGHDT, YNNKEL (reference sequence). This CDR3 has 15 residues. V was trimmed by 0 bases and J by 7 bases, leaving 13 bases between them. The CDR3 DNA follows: TGTGCCAGCAGCCAAGATTTGGGGGCAGAGCAGCCCCAGCATTTT. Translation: CASSQDLGAEQPQHF.

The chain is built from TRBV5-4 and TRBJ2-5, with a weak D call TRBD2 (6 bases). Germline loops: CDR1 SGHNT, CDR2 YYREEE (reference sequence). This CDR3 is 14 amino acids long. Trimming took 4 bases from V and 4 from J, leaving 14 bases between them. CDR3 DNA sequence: TGTGCCAGCAGCCCCGGGGAGGTGGGAGAGACCCAGTACTTC. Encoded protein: CASSPGEVGETQYF.

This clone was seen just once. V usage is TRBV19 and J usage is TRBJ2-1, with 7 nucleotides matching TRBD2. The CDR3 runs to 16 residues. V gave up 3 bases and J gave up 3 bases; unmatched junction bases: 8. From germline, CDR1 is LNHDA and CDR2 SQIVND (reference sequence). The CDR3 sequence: CASSIWGGSVYNEQFF. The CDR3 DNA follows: TGTGCCAGTAGTATTTGGGGCGGGAGCGTCTACAATGAGCAGTTCTTC.

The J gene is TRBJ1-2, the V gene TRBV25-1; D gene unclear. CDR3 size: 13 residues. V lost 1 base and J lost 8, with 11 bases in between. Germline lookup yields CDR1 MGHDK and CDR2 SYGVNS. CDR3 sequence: CASSESGAGGYTF. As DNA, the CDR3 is TGTGCCAGCAGTGAATCCGGAGCGGGGGGCTACACCTTC.

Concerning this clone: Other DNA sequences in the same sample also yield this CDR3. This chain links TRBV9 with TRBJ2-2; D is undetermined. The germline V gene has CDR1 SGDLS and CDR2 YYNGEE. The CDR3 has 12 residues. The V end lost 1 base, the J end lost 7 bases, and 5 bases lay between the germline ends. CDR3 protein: CASSVSVGELFF. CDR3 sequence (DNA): TGTGCCAGCAGCGTATCCGTCGGGGAGCTGTTTTTT.

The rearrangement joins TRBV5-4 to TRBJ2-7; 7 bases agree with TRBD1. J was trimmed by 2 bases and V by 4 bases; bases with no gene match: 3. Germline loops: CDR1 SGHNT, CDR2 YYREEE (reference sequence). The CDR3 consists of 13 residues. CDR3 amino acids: CASSDRDTYEQYF. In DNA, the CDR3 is TGTGCCAGCAGCGACAGGGATACCTACGAGCAGTACTTC.

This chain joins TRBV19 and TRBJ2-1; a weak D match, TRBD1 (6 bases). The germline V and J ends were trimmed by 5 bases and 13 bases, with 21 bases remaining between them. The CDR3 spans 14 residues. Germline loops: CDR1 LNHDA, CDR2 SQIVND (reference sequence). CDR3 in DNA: TGTGCCAGTAGTCCCCCACCCGGGACATCGGTTCAGTTCTTC. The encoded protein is CASSPPPGTSVQFF. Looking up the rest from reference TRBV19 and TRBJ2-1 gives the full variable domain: DGGITQSPKYLFRKEGQNVTLSCEQNLNHDAMYWYRQDPGQGLRLIYYSQIVNDFQKGDIAEGYSVSREKKESFPLTVTSAQKNPTAFYLCASSPPPGTSVQFFGPGTRLTVL.